This T cell receptor beta chain was captured by sequencing in a study of T cells in Graves' hyperthyroidism and ophthalmopathy (dated by TCRdb to about 2019). Looking at the study overall: Peripheral blood samples were taken at initial diagnosis, before any treatment was given. The paper reports TCR Vbeta CDR3 sequencing of roughly 140 peripheral blood samples: some 41 ophthalmopathy, 70 to 85 hyperthyroidism and approximately 17 progressor patients. Once sampling was done, hyperthyroidism patients were given methimazole at a starting dose of 30 mg daily, whereas ophthalmopathy patients were given high-dose intravenous methylprednisolone. The roughly 91 discovery patients were randomly split 7:3 into training and test sets. In addition, the study compared T-cell repertoires in thyroid tissue and in blood from about 6 Graves' hyperthyroidism patients. An independent validation cohort of 18 to 20 hyperthyroidism patients and approximately 15 patients who later progressed to ophthalmopathy tested prospective prediction of ophthalmopathy. TCR V-J signatures able to tell the groups apart were searched for in a discovery cohort of 100 patients, of whom 43 had Graves' ophthalmopathy and about 60 had stable Graves' hyperthyroidism. Results and caveats for the whole study, not just this receptor: Most expanded thyroid clonotypes (frequency above 0.001) were also found in blood, which suggests that blood repertoires may mirror thyroid immune responses. No statistical method was used to fix the sample size in advance, and group allocation was not hidden from the investigators. During validation, the model predicted progression to ophthalmopathy a median of approximately 6.5 months ahead of onset, with almost 71% sensitivity and about 75% specificity. Ophthalmopathy was separated from stable hyperthyroidism by a 13 V-J signature model, with about 88% sensitivity and roughly 81% specificity obtained in cross-validation and 80%/75% obtained in testing.

Amplification of TCR beta CDR3 regions was carried out from RNA transcripts. For the first round of RT-PCR on the TCR CDR3, the HTBI primer set was used together with the Qiagen OneStep RT-PCR kit. A second multiplex PCR round built the libraries, followed by size selection and purification. Paired-end sequencing of the libraries was performed with 100 bp reads on an Illumina HiSeq2000. On the study's bioinformatics: SOAPnuke was used to process the raw data, throwing out any read that contained adapters or uncalled bases, had a mean Phred below 15, or lacked an exact constant-primer or identifier match. COPE v1.2.5 was used to merge the high-quality paired reads, and each unique nucleotide sequence was defined as a clonotype. MiTCR v1.1 was used to align clonotypes to the IMGT TRBV, TRBD and TRBJ reference segments. The analysis was restricted to V-J combinations with a frequency above 0.0001, which together covered 99.2% of the repertoires. A TCS score was defined as the ratio of F50 (clonal expansion) to E x V (chaos), with BLOSUM62-based TCRdist applied between CDR3 peptides within each V-J. Welch's t-statistics and random forest reduced approximately 520 V-J features to about 13, which were used in a naive Bayes classifier (R e1071). TCRdb applied fastp at Q25 and MiXCR to the public reads, then kept only in-frame beta chains. A single entry per CDR3 protein holds the most common genes and DNA from its merged rows. TCRdb assigned the V and J calls; the authors' analysis was not used. The sample records around 250,000 distinct CDR3 sequences, roughly 15% of which are singletons. The ten biggest clones cover about 14% of the sample.

V ends up 7 bases short and J 6 bases short, with an unmatched junction base count of 8. CDR3 length: 13 amino acids, cysteine to phenylalanine. The CDR3 DNA has 39 bases and is translated from base 1. CDR1 and CDR2 were assigned from the germline V gene as MDHEN and SYDVKM. This clonotype was found many times. What this receptor recognizes is not known. No quality values exist for individual bases; no much larger clone is one base distant. Hyperthyroidism patients were aged 18 to 65 years and newly diagnosed, with disease duration of less than 2 months. Patients with uncontrolled infections, other autoimmune diseases, pregnancy or lactation were excluded. Diagnoses were based on clinical symptoms, serum thyroxine and TRAb, thyroid ultrasound and orbital computed tomography. For progressor patients, blood was drawn at the first diagnosis of hyperthyroidism, before any ophthalmopathy symptoms had appeared. PBMCs were separated from under 11 ml of fresh peripheral blood using Ficoll-Paque density gradient centrifugation. Progressor patients were defined as those initially diagnosed with Graves' hyperthyroidism in whom ophthalmopathy developed during follow-up. Total RNA was extracted using Trizol reagent, and RNA quality was assessed on an Agilent 2100 Bioanalyzer.

The chain is made from TRBV28 and TRBJ1-2; 7 of the junction bases match TRBD1. This sequence originates from a woman between 35 and 50 years old with Graves' hyperthyroidism that later progressed to Graves' ophthalmopathy. The sequencing input was blood. The CDR3 region: CASIGGPGHGYTF. The nucleotide sequence reads as follows: TGTGCCAGCATAGGGGGCCCAGGGCATGGCTACACCTTC.